This entry features one T cell receptor (beta chain) sequence. Profiled with immunoSEQ multiplex PCR; TCRdb holds only in-frame clones, not every one. This table has 130,000 or so clones, 60% to 85% appearing once. This record comes from a study of cytotoxic CD8 clonotypes in ibrutinib-treated CLL. The CDR3 is made up of 15 amino acids. CDR1 is MNHEY, CDR2 SMNVEV, per germline (reference sequence). Between the trimmed V and J ends, which lost 7 bases and 2 bases, there was a span of 16 bases. This rearrangement joins TRBV27 to TRBJ2-3, with D hard to call. This TCR was sampled from a human donor with chronic lymphocytic leukemia. The material sequenced was PBMCs, taken after 12 months of ibrutinib treatment. The CDR3 here is CASTNRWGNTDTQYF. The CDR3 nucleotides are TGTGCCAGCACTAATAGGTGGGGTAACACAGATACGCAGTATTTT.